Shown below are 16 T cell receptor beta chains from a single sample sequenced in a study of blood T cell repertoires in COVID-19. Clones were read by immunoSEQ multiplex PCR, and TCRdb kept only the in-frame ones, dropping some. Here the sample spans 240,000 or so clones, 80% to 85% being singletons. The specimen sequenced was peripheral blood. The receptor source for this set is a woman aged 60-75 years with active or convalescent COVID-19.

This chain links TRBV20-1 with TRBJ1-2; possibly TRBD1 for D (6 bases). The CDR3 runs 11 residues. Germline CDR1 DFQATT, CDR2 SNEGSKA (reference sequence). V was pared by 2 bases and J by 8 bases, with 9 bases between. CDR3 sequence (DNA): TGCAGTGCTAGAAGGGGGGGAGGCTACACCTTC. Translated, it gives CSARRGGGYTF.

The V gene is TRBV6-2 or TRBV6-3, the J gene TRBJ1-5; 7 bases agree with TRBD1. V was pared by 1 base and J by 0 bases, with 3 bases of the junction left unmatched. Germline V lookup: CDR1 MNHEY, CDR2 SVGEGT. This CDR3 has 16 residues. The CDR3, as DNA: TGTGCCAGCAGTTACTGGGGGACAGATAGCAATCAGCCCCAGCATTTT. It is translated as CASSYWGTDSNQPQHF.

The genes are TRBV10-3 and TRBJ1-5; a possible D gene is TRBD1 (6 bases). This CDR3 has 15 residues. Germline V gene data show CDR1 as ENHRY and CDR2 as SYGVKD. V lost 4 bases and J 2 bases, leaving 12 bases between the germline ends. The CDR3 DNA follows: TGTGCCATCAGTGGAGGGAAGGGGGGCAATCAGCCCCAGCATTTT. It is translated as CAISGGKGGNQPQHF.

The V call is TRBV11-2, the J call TRBJ1-4, with 8 positions matching TRBD1. This CDR3 region has 15 residues. Germline CDR1 SGHAT, CDR2 FQNNGV. With V trimmed by 5 bases and J by 11 bases, 13 bases remained unmatched. Written as DNA, the CDR3 is TGTGCCAGCAGCCCCCGGACAGGGTCGGAGTATAAACTGTTTTTT. This encodes CASSPRTGSEYKLFF.

V usage is TRBV4-1 and J usage is TRBJ2-3, with TRBD2 matching over 14 bases. V gave up 4 bases and J gave up 4 bases; unmatched junction bases: 7. CDR3 length: 17 residues. Germline CDR1 and CDR2: MGHRA and YSYEKL. CDR3 nucleotide sequence: TGCGCCAGCAGCCCCCTCGGACTAGCGGGGGGTGCAGATACGCAGTATTTT. Amino acid sequence: CASSPLGLAGGADTQYF.

The chain combines TRBV27 with TRBJ2-7; no clear D. V dropped 3 bases and J dropped 0 bases, with 6 bases sitting between them. CDR3 length: 13 residues. From germline, CDR1 is MNHEY and CDR2 SMNVEV (reference sequence). Here the CDR3 DNA reads TGTGCCAGCAGTTTTACTATCTCCTACGAGCAGTACTTC. It specifies CASSFTISYEQYF.

As DNA, the CDR3 is TGTGCCAGCAGCCCTCGAGCGGGGGGGCCGGATACGCAGTATTTT. Encoded protein: CASSPRAGGPDTQYF. The V call is TRBV7-7, the J call TRBJ2-3; 10 bases agree with TRBD2. In germline, CDR1 is SSHAT, CDR2 FNYEAQ (reference sequence). The CDR3 is made up of 15 amino acids. J gave up 6 bases and V 5 bases, and 8 bases lay outside the gene matches.

The chain couples TRBV18 to TRBJ1-2; TRBD1 might be the D (6 bases). Trimming left V 3 bases short and J 6 bases short, with 11 bases between. The CDR3 totals 13 residues. Germline CDR1 KGHSH, CDR2 LQKENI. The CDR3 coding sequence is TGTGCCAGCTCACCCGACAGGATTAATGGCTACACCTTC. This encodes CASSPDRINGYTF.

The chain combines TRBV27 with TRBJ2-1, with 8 bases lining up with TRBD2. Losses at the gene ends were 6 bases for V and 2 bases for J; bases not matched to a gene: 9. This CDR3 region has 16 residues. CDR1 MNHEY and CDR2 SMNVEV come from the germline V gene (reference sequence). The CDR3 spells CASSSSPGGTYNEQFF. In DNA form, the CDR3 reads TGTGCCAGCAGCTCCTCCCCGGGGGGGACCTACAATGAGCAGTTCTTC.

The chain links TRBV10-3 to TRBJ1-1, with D perhaps matching TRBD1 (6 bases). CDR3 length equals 13 residues. V was pared by 7 bases and J by 1 base, with 10 bases between. The V gene's germline CDR1 is ENHRY and CDR2 SYGVKD. CDR3 protein: CAINSGANTEAFF. DNA of the CDR3: TGTGCCATCAATTCAGGGGCGAACACTGAAGCTTTCTTT.

This clone occurred a few times. The V gene is TRBV4-1, the J gene TRBJ2-1, with 13 bases that match TRBD2. CDR3 length equals 16 residues. V lost 4 bases and J lost 7; bases outside the gene matches: 7. The germline gives CDR1 MGHRA, CDR2 YSYEKL. In DNA, the CDR3 is TGCGCCAGCAGCCCCACTAGCGGGGGGGCAAGGAATGAGCAGTTCTTC. It translates to CASSPTSGGARNEQFF.

The rearrangement links TRBV5-1 to TRBJ1-2, with 9 bases that match TRBD1. The V gene end was trimmed by 0 bases and the J gene end by 3 bases; junction bases not matched to a gene: 3. CDR1 and CDR2 (germline): SGHRS, YFSETQ. The CDR3 extends over 15 amino acids. CDR3 sequence (DNA): TGCGCCAGCAGCTTGGTACAGGGGGCATACTATGGCTACACCTTC. Protein sequence: CASSLVQGAYYGYTF.

V usage is TRBV6-5 and J usage is TRBJ1-3, with 7 bases identical to TRBD1. Germline CDR1 reads MNHEY; CDR2 reads SVGAGI. Trimming cost V 6 bases and J 0 bases; bases outside gene matches: 5. The CDR3 covers 15 residues. The CDR3: CASSLGGYSGNTIYF. CDR3 DNA sequence: TGTGCCAGCAGCCTAGGGGGCTACTCTGGAAACACCATATATTTT.

This clone was observed a few times. The genes are TRBV4-3 and TRBJ2-7; weak D call: TRBD1 (6 bases). CDR1 LGHNA and CDR2 YSLEER come from the germline V gene. This CDR3 contains 15 residues. Trimming stripped 1 base from V and 4 bases from J, with 14 bases between. The CDR3 DNA sequence: TGCGCCAGCAGCCAAGGGCAGGGGCTAAGTTACGAGCAGTACTTC. It encodes CASSQGQGLSYEQYF.

The chain links TRBV2 to TRBJ1-3; D not resolved. The germline V gene encodes CDR1 SNHLY and CDR2 FYNNEI. V was shortened by 7 bases and J by 8 bases, with 12 bases between the two germline ends. CDR3 size: 12 residues. The CDR3 DNA reads TGTGCCAGCACCCCGACGGGAGACACCATATATTTT. Translated: CASTPTGDTIYF.

This chain links TRBV6-1 with TRBJ1-5; D might be TRBD1 (5 bases). CDR1 and CDR2 from the germline V gene are MNHNS and SASEGT. Deletions cut 1 base from V and 4 bases from J, with 17 bases between. The CDR3 consists of 17 residues. CDR3 bases: TGTGCCAGCAGTGAAGGGCAGGGAGGCCCCTTTAATCAGCCCCAGCATTTT. It yields the protein CASSEGQGGPFNQPQHF.